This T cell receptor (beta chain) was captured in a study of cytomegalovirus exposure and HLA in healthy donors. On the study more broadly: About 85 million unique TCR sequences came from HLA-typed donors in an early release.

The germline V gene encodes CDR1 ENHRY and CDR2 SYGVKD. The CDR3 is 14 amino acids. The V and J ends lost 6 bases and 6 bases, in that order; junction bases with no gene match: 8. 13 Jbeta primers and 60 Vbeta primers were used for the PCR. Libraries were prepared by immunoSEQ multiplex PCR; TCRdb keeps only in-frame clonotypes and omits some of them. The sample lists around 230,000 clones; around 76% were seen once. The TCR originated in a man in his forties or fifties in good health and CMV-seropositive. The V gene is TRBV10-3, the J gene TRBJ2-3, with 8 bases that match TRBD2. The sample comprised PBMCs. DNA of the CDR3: TGTGCCATCAGCCAAGGACTAGCAGCTGATACGCAGTATTTT. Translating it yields CAISQGLAADTQYF.